The 25 T cell receptor beta chains given below trace back to one sample, sequenced in a study of cytomegalovirus exposure and HLA in healthy donors. The PCR contained 60 Vbeta and 13 Jbeta primers. This table comes from immunoSEQ multiplex PCR, and its TCRdb copy is limited to in-frame clones, with some not included. The table shows some 160,000 clones, with over 8% occurring only once. The sample comprised PBMCs. Receptor source: a male donor in good health and CMV-seronegative.

This clone appeared a few times. The rearrangement links TRBV9 to TRBJ2-1; possible D gene TRBD1, 5 bases. Germline values: CDR1 SGDLS, CDR2 YYNGEE. Trimming removed 3 bases at V and 8 bases at J, with 12 bases between. CDR3 length: 13 residues. CDR3 coding DNA: TGTGCCAGCAGCGCGGCAGGGCGGCATGAGCAGTTCTTC. It translates to CASSAAGRHEQFF.

The gene calls are TRBV7-6 and TRBJ2-7; tentative D call: TRBD2 (6 bases). V lost 5 bases to trimming and J lost 6 bases, with 17 bases between them. The length of the CDR3 is 14 residues. Germline V gene data show CDR1 as SGHVS and CDR2 as FNYEAQ. The CDR3 nucleotides read TGTGCCAGCAGCCTCCTCAAGGAGGGGCCCGAGCAGTACTTC. Translation: CASSLLKEGPEQYF. Supplemented by reference TRBV7-6 and TRBJ2-7, the full variable domain reads GAGVSQSPRYKVTKRGQDVALRCDPISGHVSLYWYRQALGQGPEFLTYFNYEAQQDKSGLPNDRFSAERPEGSISTLTIQRTEQRDSAMYRCASSLLKEGPEQYFGPGTRLTVT.

This clone was detected a few times. The chain is built from TRBV7-9 and TRBJ2-7, with D perhaps matching TRBD1 (5 bases). This CDR3 has 14 residues. Germline V CDR1 and CDR2: SEHNR, FQNEAQ (reference sequence). Trimming removed 2 bases from V and 2 bases from J, with 10 bases in between. DNA of the CDR3: TGTGCCAGCAGCTTAAGGGGCCAACCCTACGAGCAGTACTTC. Translated: CASSLRGQPYEQYF.

V usage is TRBV5-4 and J usage is TRBJ2-7; TRBD1 agrees at 8 bases. Germline loops: CDR1 SGHNT, CDR2 YYREEE (reference sequence). The V and J ends lost 4 bases and 9 bases, in that order; junction bases with no gene match: 3. The length of the CDR3 is 11 residues. The CDR3 loop reads CASSRGTGQYF. The CDR3 coding sequence is TGTGCCAGCAGCAGAGGGACAGGGCAGTACTTC. The whole variable domain, remainder taken from reference TRBV5-4 and TRBJ2-7, is ETGVTQSPTHLIKTRGQQVTLRCSSQSGHNTVSWYQQALGQGPQFIFQYYREEENGRGNFPPRFSGLQFPNYSSELNVNALELDDSALYLCASSRGTGQYFGPGTRLTVT.

The chain couples TRBV9 to TRBJ1-2; a possible D gene is TRBD1 (5 bases). The V end lost 9 bases, the J end lost 13 bases, and 13 bases lay between the germline ends. The CDR3 consists of 9 residues. CDR1 is SGDLS, CDR2 YYNGEE, per germline. CDR3 sequence reads: CATPRGGTF. The CDR3 DNA is TGTGCCACCCCACGGGGGGGCACCTTC.

The sample holds a few counts of this clone. The genes are TRBV5-1 and TRBJ2-1, with 11 bases fitting TRBD2. CDR1 is SGHRS and CDR2 is YFSETQ in the germline V gene. Germline trimming cut 2 bases from V and 2 bases from J; bases unmatched to any gene: 3. The CDR3 totals 16 residues. CDR3 sequence reads: CASSFGTSGAYNEQFF. CDR3 DNA sequence: TGCGCCAGCAGCTTCGGGACTAGCGGAGCCTACAATGAGCAGTTCTTC.

Only a few counts were recorded for this clone. This sequence joins TRBV7-2 and TRBJ2-7; 11 positions match TRBD2. Germline values: CDR1 SGHTA, CDR2 FQGNSA. J lost 2 bases, V lost 6 bases, and 9 bases had no gene match. The CDR3 has 16 amino acids. CDR3 sequence reads: CASSLGLADYTYEQYF. In DNA, the CDR3 is TGTGCCAGCAGTTTGGGACTAGCGGATTATACCTACGAGCAGTACTTC.

The chain couples TRBV7-9 to TRBJ1-4; maybe TRBD1 (6 bases). With 5 bases removed from V and 7 bases from J, the gap between germline ends came to 17 bases. The CDR3 consists of 15 residues. Germline CDR1 SEHNR, CDR2 FQNEAQ (reference sequence). The CDR3 region is CASSQGLPSGEKLFF. The CDR3 region has the DNA TGTGCCAGCAGCCAGGGGTTACCATCAGGTGAAAAACTGTTTTTT.

The genes are TRBV10-3 and TRBJ1-5; D is ambiguous. Trimming took 0 bases from V and 3 from J, leaving 6 bases between them. CDR1 ENHRY and CDR2 SYGVKD come from the germline V gene. CDR3 length equals 14 residues. CDR3 residues: CAISESQANQPQHF. The CDR3, as DNA: TGTGCCATCAGTGAGTCCCAGGCCAATCAGCCCCAGCATTTT.

The J gene is TRBJ1-2, the V gene TRBV18; perhaps TRBD1 as D (6 bases). Trimming took off 1 base at V and 1 base at J, with 7 bases between the two ends. CDR1 and CDR2 (germline): KGHSH, LQKENI. This CDR3 spans 14 amino acids. The CDR3 DNA reads as TGTGCCAGCTCACCACAGGGGGATAACTATGGCTACACCTTC. It codes for CASSPQGDNYGYTF.

The J gene is TRBJ1-2, the V gene TRBV6-4; no clear D. Trimming took off 0 bases at V and 7 bases at J, with 12 bases between the two ends. This CDR3 has 14 residues. The germline V gene encodes CDR1 MRHNA and CDR2 SNTAGT. In DNA form, the CDR3 reads TGTGCCAGCAGTGACTCTTGGGCCGGAGGTGGCTACACCTTC. It specifies CASSDSWAGGGYTF.

V gene TRBV19 combines with J gene TRBJ2-1, with D tentatively TRBD2 (5 bases). Germline CDR1 reads LNHDA; CDR2 reads SQIVND (reference sequence). The CDR3 contains 17 residues. V shed 3 bases and J shed 6 bases, with 21 bases lying between them. The CDR3 reads CASSILPLALRPNEQFF. CDR3 DNA sequence: TGTGCCAGTAGTATCTTACCGCTAGCTCTTCGCCCCAATGAGCAGTTCTTC. Looking up the rest from reference TRBV19 and TRBJ2-1 gives the full variable domain: DGGITQSPKYLFRKEGQNVTLSCEQNLNHDAMYWYRQDPGQGLRLIYYSQIVNDFQKGDIAEGYSVSREKKESFPLTVTSAQKNPTAFYLCASSILPLALRPNEQFFGPGTRLTVL.

The sample holds a few counts of this clone. This chain links TRBV27 with TRBJ2-3, with D unresolved. Germline V lookup: CDR1 MNHEY, CDR2 SMNVEV (reference sequence). This CDR3 spans 15 amino acids. V was cut by 0 bases and J by 5 bases, with 12 bases left in between. The CDR3 coding sequence is TGTGCCAGCAGTTTATCGCGAGACTTCGAAGATACGCAGTATTTT. It is translated as CASSLSRDFEDTQYF.

Only a few counts were recorded for this clone. The chain joins TRBV30 to TRBJ1-3; D may be TRBD1 (5 bases). CDR3 length: 11 amino acids. V was trimmed by 4 bases and J by 14 bases, leaving 15 bases between them. Germline CDR1 and CDR2: GTSNPN and SVGIG (reference sequence). The CDR3 nucleotides are TGTGCCTGGACCTGGGAGGGGAAGGTATATTTT. This encodes CAWTWEGKVYF.

This clone occurred a few times. The chain employs TRBV6-1 and TRBJ1-2, with D tentatively TRBD1 (5 bases). Per germline, CDR1 MNHNS and CDR2 SASEGT. V lost 1 base and J 7 bases, leaving 13 bases between the germline ends. The CDR3 covers 14 residues. The CDR3 nucleotides are TGTGCCAGCAGTGAAGGTTCGGGACTATCTGGCTACACCTTC. This sequence encodes CASSEGSGLSGYTF.

This clone was seen a few times. The chain combines TRBV30 with TRBJ1-2; possible D gene TRBD1, 6 bases. Trimming shortened V by 0 bases and J by 0 bases, and 8 bases separated the two germline ends. This CDR3 is 14 amino acids long. Per the germline V gene, CDR1 is GTSNPN and CDR2 is SVGIG (reference sequence). The CDR3 nucleotides are TGTGCCTGGAGTGTACAGGGAGCTAACTATGGCTACACCTTC. Translated: CAWSVQGANYGYTF.

This clone was counted only a few times. The chain carries TRBV6-1 and TRBJ2-1; TRBD1 is a possible D gene (6 bases). Germline V CDR1 and CDR2: MNHNS, SASEGT. The CDR3 totals 15 residues. Trimming stripped 6 bases from V and 0 bases from J, with 12 bases between. The CDR3 region is CASSRQDSSYNEQFF. The CDR3 DNA reads TGTGCCAGCAGCAGACAGGATAGCTCCTACAATGAGCAGTTCTTC.

V is TRBV19 and J is TRBJ2-1; tentative D call: TRBD2 (7 bases). The CDR3 covers 13 residues. Trimming removed 7 bases from V and 12 bases from J, with 19 bases in between. Germline assignment: CDR1 LNHDA and CDR2 SQIVND (reference sequence). Here the CDR3 DNA reads TGTGCCAGTACCATGGGGCGGGGGCCCGTGCAGTTCTTC. Translating gives CASTMGRGPVQFF.

J is TRBJ1-1 and V is TRBV25-1, with a possible D match to TRBD1 (5 bases). CDR3 length equals 14 residues. Germline loops: CDR1 MGHDK, CDR2 SYGVNS. V was shortened by 7 bases and J by 0 bases, with 12 bases between the two germline ends. The CDR3, as DNA: TGTGCCAGCAAGCGGGGCGGGATGAACACTGAAGCTTTCTTT. Translated: CASKRGGMNTEAFF.

The genes are TRBV7-2 and TRBJ2-5; TRBD2 agrees at 11 bases. V shed 6 bases and J 1 base; nucleotides not matched to a gene: 4. The CDR3 sequence is 15 residues long. The germline V gene encodes CDR1 SGHTA and CDR2 FQGNSA. CDR3 sequence reads: CASSKTSGIQETQYF. CDR3 coding DNA: TGTGCCAGCAGTAAGACTAGCGGGATCCAAGAGACCCAGTACTTC.

The chain employs TRBV28 and TRBJ1-1, with 7 bases fitting TRBD1. CDR3 length: 15 amino acids. Germline values: CDR1 MDHEN, CDR2 SYDVKM. V gave up 6 bases and J gave up 6 bases; unmatched junction bases: 13. The CDR3 DNA reads as TGTGCCAGCAGGGTCCCGGGACAGAGGGATGCTGAAGCTTTCTTT. It is translated as CASRVPGQRDAEAFF.

CDR3 nucleotide sequence: TGCAGCGTTGAGCTACCGGGACAGGGGGCTCTGGGCAATCAGCCCCAGCATTTT. It specifies CSVELPGQGALGNQPQHF. V and J are TRBV29-1 and TRBJ1-5; 12 bases map to TRBD1. This CDR3 contains 18 residues. V was pared by 3 bases and J by 2 bases, with 11 bases of the junction left unmatched. The germline V gene encodes CDR1 SQVTM and CDR2 ANQGSEA.

J is TRBJ1-4 and V is TRBV7-9; weak D call: TRBD1 (5 bases). Trimming took off 4 bases at V and 8 bases at J, with 17 bases between the two ends. CDR3 length equals 15 residues. From germline, CDR1 is SEHNR and CDR2 FQNEAQ (reference sequence). DNA of the CDR3: TGTGCCAGCAGCTCCCTTGCAGGGATAGGGGAAAAACTGTTTTTT. Residues: CASSSLAGIGEKLFF.

This clone was seen only a few times. The rearrangement uses TRBV5-1 and TRBJ2-1; 9 bases map to TRBD1. Germline CDR1 reads SGHRS; CDR2 reads YFSETQ. V dropped 7 bases and J dropped 8; count of bases not matched to a gene: 7. The CDR3 covers 13 residues. The CDR3: CASSGQGRDEQFF. The CDR3 DNA reads TGCGCCAGCTCTGGACAGGGGAGAGATGAGCAGTTCTTC.

CDR3 bases: TGTGCCAGCAGTTCCTTTTCCAGTAACTATGGCTACACCTTC. Amino acid sequence: CASSSFSSNYGYTF. This sequence joins TRBV6-6 and TRBJ1-2, with D hard to call. The germline gives CDR1 MNHNY, CDR2 SVGAGI (reference sequence). CDR3 size: 14 residues. V was cut by 4 bases and J by 1 base, with 10 bases left in between.